A single sample gave rise to the 31 T cell receptor beta chains below, sequenced in a study of blood T cells in healthy people across ages. A second PCR of about 7 to 12 cycles used a sample-barcoded 5' primer and a J-beta primer mix. TCRdb processed the 5' RACE reads anew with MiXCR; each CDR3 protein has one entry. Of some 920,000 distinct CDR3 sequences listed, roughly 51% are singletons. The source material was blood. These TCRs come from a woman aged 55-69 years in good health.

This clonotype was counted once. The rearrangement uses TRBV2 and TRBJ2-5; 8 bases match TRBD2. The J call is doubtful: the DNA matches TRBJ2-7 better. CDR1 SNHLY and CDR2 FYNNEI come from the germline V gene. The CDR3 is 14 residues long. As DNA, the CDR3 is TGTGCCAGCAGGGCGACTAGCGAAGACTACGAGCAGTACTTC. This translates into CASRATSEDYEQYF.

The V gene is TRBV4-3, the J gene TRBJ2-1; D unresolved. Trimming left V 1 base short and J 4 bases short, with 11 bases between. CDR1 and CDR2 from the germline V gene are LGHNA and YSLEER. This CDR3 has 15 residues. The CDR3 DNA sequence: TGCGCCAGCAGCCAAGCCACCTCCTTATACAATGAGCAGTTCTTC. This translates into CASSQATSLYNEQFF.

This chain joins TRBV28 and TRBJ2-2; D is unresolved. The CDR3 length is 15 residues. Between the trimmed V and J ends, which lost 9 bases and 0 bases, there was a span of 14 bases. The germline gives CDR1 MDHEN, CDR2 SYDVKM. CDR3 region: CASRVGNTNTGELFF. The CDR3 DNA reads TGTGCCAGTAGAGTTGGGAACACGAACACCGGGGAGCTGTTTTTT.

This clonotype was observed a handful of times. The chain has TRBV5-1 and TRBJ2-7; 7 bases fit TRBD2. Germline CDR1 and CDR2: SGHRS and YFSETQ. This CDR3 comprises 14 residues. With V trimmed by 1 base and J by 4 bases, 5 bases remained unmatched. In DNA, the CDR3 is TGCGCCAGCAGCTTGCCTAGCGGAATATACGAGCAGTACTTC. As protein: CASSLPSGIYEQYF.

This clonotype has just a few counts. J is TRBJ2-7 and V is TRBV6-2 or TRBV6-3, with 7 bases fitting TRBD2. Germline V gene lookup returns CDR1 MNHEY and CDR2 SVGEGT. CDR3 length: 17 amino acids. J was trimmed by 3 bases and V by 6 bases; bases with no gene match: 17. The CDR3 here is CASSKLGNSGGGYEQYF. In DNA, the CDR3 is TGTGCCAGCAGCAAACTTGGCAATTCGGGGGGAGGCTACGAGCAGTACTTC.

This rearrangement joins TRBV5-1 to TRBJ2-7; no clear D gene. There are 16 residues in the CDR3. V lost 0 bases, J lost 7 bases, and 20 bases lay in between. Germline V gives CDR1 SGHRS, CDR2 YFSETQ. DNA for the CDR3: TGCGCCAGCAGCTTGGCCAATTTGCGCGCCTACAATGAGCAGTACTTC. It specifies CASSLANLRAYNEQYF.

In its sample, this clonotype was seen a few times. V is TRBV6-5 and J is TRBJ2-3, with 9 bases that match TRBD1. Germline CDR1 reads MNHEY; CDR2 reads SVGAGI. The CDR3 covers 16 residues. Losses at the gene ends were 0 bases for V and 5 bases for J; bases not matched to a gene: 6. The CDR3, as DNA: TGTGCCAGCAGTTACTCGAGGGACAGGGTGGGAGATACGCAGTATTTT. Translation: CASSYSRDRVGDTQYF.

This clonotype was seen more than once but under ten times. V is TRBV29-1 and J is TRBJ2-1; 9 bases align to TRBD2. Germline CDR1 and CDR2: SQVTM and ANQGSEA. CDR3 size: 11 residues. V lost 7 bases to trimming and J lost 7 bases; unmatched junction nucleotides: 2. CDR3 in DNA: TGCAGCGGACTAGCGGTAAATGAGCAGTTCTTC. Its protein is CSGLAVNEQFF.

The chain couples TRBV28 to TRBJ2-7, with 11 bases matching TRBD2. The ends lost 7 bases at V and 3 bases at J; junction bases unmatched: 11. Germline V gives CDR1 MDHEN, CDR2 SYDVKM. The CDR3 is 16 residues long. Written as DNA, the CDR3 is TGTGCCAGCACGGGGACTAGCGGAATCTACTACTACGAGCAGTACTTC. Translated, it gives CASTGTSGIYYYEQYF.

The CDR3 is CASSQKGLAGVEEQYF. In DNA form, the CDR3 reads TGTGCCAGCTCACAAAAGGGACTAGCGGGAGTAGAGGAGCAGTACTTC. The chain employs TRBV18 and TRBJ2-4; 14 bases map to TRBD2. The CDR3 consists of 16 residues. With 4 bases clipped from V and 13 bases from J, the junction kept 12 bases outside the gene matches. Germline lookup yields CDR1 KGHSH and CDR2 LQKENI.

The sample holds many counts of this clonotype. This chain links TRBV2 with TRBJ2-5; 8 bases fit TRBD1. V was clipped by 5 bases and J by 5 bases; unmatched bases: 4. CDR1 and CDR2 (germline): SNHLY, FYNNEI. The CDR3 consists of 13 residues. As DNA, the CDR3 is TGTGCCAGCAGTCTGGACAGGGACGAGACCCAGTACTTC. It codes for CASSLDRDETQYF.

The rearrangement joins TRBV20-1 to TRBJ2-1, with a tentative D call TRBD2 (6 bases). The CDR3 runs to 14 residues. The germline V gene encodes CDR1 DFQATT and CDR2 SNEGSKA (reference sequence). Trimming removed 1 base from V and 2 bases from J, with 9 bases in between. The chain's CDR3 is CSARGASAYNEQFF. The CDR3 coding sequence is TGCAGTGCTAGAGGGGCTAGCGCCTACAATGAGCAGTTCTTC.

This chain links TRBV12-3 or TRBV12-4 with TRBJ2-7; possible D gene TRBD1, 6 bases. The CDR3 totals 12 residues. V was pared by 6 bases and J by 5 bases, with 11 bases between. The DNA of the CDR3 is TGTGCCAGCAGAGTCAGGGGAGACGAGCAGTACTTC. This gives the protein CASRVRGDEQYF.

This clonotype was seen many times. This chain connects TRBV4-1 to TRBJ2-1, with TRBD2 matching over 9 bases. The junction had 18 bases not matched to a gene; V was cut back by 4 bases and J by 5 bases. CDR1 MGHRA and CDR2 YSYEKL come from the germline V gene. The CDR3 covers 19 residues. The DNA for the CDR3 is TGCGCCAGCAGCCGAAGAGGTGGATTGGCTAGCGGGATTCACAATGAGCAGTTCTTC. It yields the protein CASSRRGGLASGIHNEQFF.

The chain has TRBV12-3 or TRBV12-4 and TRBJ1-1; D gene unclear. Trimming shortened V by 3 bases and J by 7 bases, and 6 bases separated the two germline ends. The CDR3 is 11 residues long. The CDR3 region has the DNA TGTGCCAGCAGTTTGTACAGTGAAGCTTTCTTT. Its protein product is CASSLYSEAFF.

This clonotype showed up just a few times. The chain recombines TRBV7-3 with TRBJ2-3; 8 positions match TRBD2. This CDR3 contains 16 residues. Germline V CDR1 and CDR2: SGHTA, FQGTGA. V shed 5 bases, J shed 3 bases, and the junction held 10 bases outside the gene matches. The CDR3 coding sequence is TGTGCCAGCAGCCAACATAGCGGGACGGGGACAGATACGCAGTATTTT. This gives the protein CASSQHSGTGTDTQYF.

The chain recombines TRBV11-2 with TRBJ1-2; D might be TRBD1 (5 bases). Trimming removed 2 bases from V and 6 bases from J, with 13 bases in between. The CDR3 is made up of 14 amino acids. Germline values: CDR1 SGHAT, CDR2 FQNNGV. The CDR3 sequence: CASSLLGGGNGYTF. Here the CDR3 DNA reads TGTGCCAGCAGCTTATTGGGGGGGGGAAATGGCTACACCTTC.

V and J are TRBV3-1 and TRBJ2-3; possibly TRBD2 for D (5 bases). Trimming removed 5 bases from V and 14 bases from J, with 20 bases in between. The CDR3 is 13 amino acids. Germline CDR1 and CDR2: LGHDT and YNNKEL (reference sequence). CDR3 amino acids: CASSEGDYHARYF. The CDR3 DNA sequence: TGTGCCAGCAGCGAAGGAGACTATCATGCGCGGTATTTT.

The V call is TRBV7-9, the J call TRBJ2-7; 10 nucleotides line up with TRBD2. Germline CDR1 is SEHNR and CDR2 is FQNEAQ (reference sequence). The CDR3 runs to 14 residues. V lost 1 base to trimming and J lost 7 bases; unmatched junction nucleotides: 4. DNA of the CDR3: TGTGCCAGCAGCTTAGGAGCGGGAGGGCATGAGCAGTACTTC. It is translated as CASSLGAGGHEQYF.

The CDR3 DNA follows: TGTGCCAGCAGTTTCCCCAACGGAGAGGCCAAAAACATTCAGTACTTC. Translating it yields CASSFPNGEAKNIQYF. The chain combines TRBV28 with TRBJ2-4; D not certain. This CDR3 is built from 16 residues. CDR1 is MDHEN and CDR2 is SYDVKM in the germline V gene. Trimming cost V 3 bases and J 1 base, with 13 bases left between them.

The gene calls are TRBV7-2 and TRBJ2-7; 8 positions agree with TRBD1. The J call could be wrong; TRBJ2-5 is a better fit for the DNA end. Per the germline V gene, CDR1 is SGHTA and CDR2 is FQGNSA. CDR3 length equals 17 residues. For the CDR3, the DNA is TGTGCCAGCAGCTTAGTTACCCTGGCAGGGGGCGAAGAGACCCAGTACTTC. Residues: CASSLVTLAGGEETQYF.

The rearrangement uses TRBV25-1 and TRBJ2-5, with D possibly being TRBD1 (6 bases). The CDR3 covers 11 residues. Germline V gene lookup returns CDR1 MGHDK and CDR2 SYGVNS. V lost 4 bases and J 11 bases, leaving 11 bases between the germline ends. The CDR3 region is CASSAGVEQYF. The CDR3 bases are TGTGCCAGCAGTGCAGGGGTGGAGCAGTACTTC.

V gene TRBV18 combines with J gene TRBJ2-7, with 9 bases that match TRBD2. CDR3 length: 15 residues. Trimming took 5 bases from V and 7 from J; bases not matched to a gene: 12. Germline CDR1 reads KGHSH; CDR2 reads LQKENI. CDR3 sequence reads: CASSAGTSTRGEQYF. As DNA, the CDR3 is TGTGCCAGCTCAGCGGGGACTAGCACACGGGGGGAGCAGTACTTC.

This clonotype turned up a few times. The chain has TRBV20-1 and TRBJ2-7; no firm D call. CDR1 and CDR2 (germline): DFQATT, SNEGSKA (reference sequence). The CDR3 has 15 residues. Between the trimmed V and J ends, which lost 0 bases and 2 bases, there was a span of 14 bases. This CDR3 is CSARDISDWAYEQYF. The CDR3 DNA is TGCAGTGCTAGAGATATCTCCGACTGGGCCTACGAGCAGTACTTC.

The chain recombines TRBV4-2 with TRBJ2-3; D gene unclear. CDR3 size: 15 residues. V lost 1 base and J lost 0, with 8 bases in between. CDR1 LGHNA and CDR2 YNFKEQ come from the germline V gene. The CDR3 DNA sequence: TGTGCCAGCAGCCAAGGTGCTCGAAGCACAGATACGCAGTATTTT. Its translation: CASSQGARSTDTQYF.

This clonotype came up once. The DNA for the CDR3 is TGTGCCACCAGCGGAGCCCCCTTGGGTGCGAGTAACTACAATGAGCAGTACTTC. Protein sequence: CATSGAPLGASNYNEQYF. This chain connects TRBV15 to TRBJ2-1; no definite D call. The end of the DNA aligns better with TRBJ2-7, so the J call may be wrong. The CDR3 consists of 18 residues. CDR1 and CDR2 from the germline V gene are LNHNV and YYDKDF (reference sequence).

This sequence joins TRBV7-8 and TRBJ2-4, with TRBD1 matching 11 bases. The CDR3 runs to 17 residues. Germline CDR1 SGHVS, CDR2 FQNEAQ. Trimming at V came to 9 bases and at J to 2 bases, leaving 12 bases not matched to a gene. In DNA, the CDR3 is TGTGCCAGTACCATAGGAGGACAGGGGGCTTCCAAAAACATTCAGTACTTC. Its protein product is CASTIGGQGASKNIQYF.

The genes are TRBV12-5 and TRBJ2-4; D possibly corresponds to TRBD2 (6 bases). The end of the DNA aligns better with TRBJ2-7, so the J call may be wrong. This CDR3 comprises 16 residues. Per germline, CDR1 LGHNT and CDR2 FRNRAP. CDR3 in amino acids: CASGLFRGGRSYEQYF. DNA for the CDR3: TGTGCTAGTGGTTTGTTTCGGGGAGGACGGAGCTACGAGCAGTACTTC.

This clonotype showed up just once. This sequence joins TRBV19 and TRBJ1-5; TRBD1 matches 8 bases. V was clipped by 2 bases and J by 6 bases; unmatched bases: 12. The germline CDR1 and CDR2 sequences are LNHDA and SQIVND (reference sequence). The CDR3 runs to 17 residues. DNA for the CDR3: TGTGCCAGTAGTATACTGAAGGACAGGGCGTTCGGTCAGCCCCAGCATTTT. Amino acid sequence: CASSILKDRAFGQPQHF.

The rearrangement uses TRBV4-3 and TRBJ1-5, with unresolved D. Germline V gene sequence: CDR1 LGHNA, CDR2 YSLEER. V was pared by 1 base and J by 0 bases, with 7 bases between. CDR3 length equals 15 residues. The CDR3 sequence: CASSQGKFSNQPQHF. The CDR3 DNA reads as TGCGCCAGCAGCCAAGGGAAGTTTAGCAATCAGCCCCAGCATTTT.

The chain recombines TRBV19 with TRBJ1-5, with D perhaps matching TRBD1 (6 bases). The CDR3 covers 13 residues. The germline V and J ends were trimmed by 5 bases and 9 bases, with 14 bases remaining between them. CDR1 and CDR2 (germline): LNHDA, SQIVND (reference sequence). CDR3 in DNA: TGTGCCAGTAGTCAGGACAGTCTATGGCCCCAGCATTTT. It codes for CASSQDSLWPQHF.